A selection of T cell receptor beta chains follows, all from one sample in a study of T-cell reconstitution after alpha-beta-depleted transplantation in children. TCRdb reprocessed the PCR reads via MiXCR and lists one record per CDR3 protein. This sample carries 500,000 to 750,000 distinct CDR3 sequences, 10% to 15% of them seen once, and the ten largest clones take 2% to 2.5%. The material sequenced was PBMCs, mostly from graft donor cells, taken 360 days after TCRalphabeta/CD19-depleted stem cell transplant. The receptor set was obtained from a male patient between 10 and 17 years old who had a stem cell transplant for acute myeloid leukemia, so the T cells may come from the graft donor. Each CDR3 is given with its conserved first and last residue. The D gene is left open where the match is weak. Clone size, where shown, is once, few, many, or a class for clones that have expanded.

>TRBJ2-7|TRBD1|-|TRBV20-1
TGCAGTGCTAGAGATGGAGGGACAGGGATCTTTAACGAGCAGTACTTC
CSARDGGTGIFNEQYF
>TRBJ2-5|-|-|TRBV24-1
TGTGCCACCAGTGATTTTAGAGGGGTAGGAGAGACCCAGTACTTC
CATSDFRGVGETQYF
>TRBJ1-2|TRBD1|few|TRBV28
TGTGCCAGCAGCCTTTGGGGGACAGGGGGGAACTATGGCTACACCTTC
CASSLWGTGGNYGYTF
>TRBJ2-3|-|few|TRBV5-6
TGTGCCAGCAGCTTCGGTAGCCCCCCAGATACGCAGTATTTT
CASSFGSPPDTQYF
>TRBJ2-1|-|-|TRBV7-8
TGTGCCAGCAGCCAGACCGGGACTTCGGATCGCGATGAGCAGTTCTTC
CASSQTGTSDRDEQFF
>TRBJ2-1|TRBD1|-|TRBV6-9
TGTGCCAGCAGTTATTGTATTCGGGACAGGGTGCCCAATGAGCAGTTCTTC
CASSYCIRDRVPNEQFF
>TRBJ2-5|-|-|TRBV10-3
TGTGCCATCAAGGGACTTCAAGAGACCCAGTACTTC
CAIKGLQETQYF
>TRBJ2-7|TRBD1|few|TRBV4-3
TGCGCCAGCAGCCACCCGGGACAGGGGGCCGGGGAGCAGTACTTC
CASSHPGQGAGEQYF
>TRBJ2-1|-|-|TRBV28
TGTGCCAGCACCCACAGGGCTAGCTCCTACAATGAGCAGTTCTTC
CASTHRASSYNEQFF
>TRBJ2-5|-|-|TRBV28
TGTGCTGCCTGCGAGGACCAGGAGACCCAGTACTTC
CAACEDQETQYF
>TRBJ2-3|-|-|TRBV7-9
TGTGCCAGCAGCCCCCCCTCCCTTTTAGGCACAGATACGCAGTATTTT
CASSPPSLLGTDTQYF
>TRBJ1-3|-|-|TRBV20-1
TGCAGTGCTACCCGGGGAGGCTCTGGAAACACCATATATTTT
CSATRGGSGNTIYF
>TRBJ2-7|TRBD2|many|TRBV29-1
TGCAGCGTTGATGGGGTTACCGGGACTAGGGCCTACGAGCAGTACTTC
CSVDGVTGTRAYEQYF
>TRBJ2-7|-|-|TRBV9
TGTGCCAGCAGCGTGGGGGGGCTAGCGGTCTACGAGCAGTACTTC
CASSVGGLAVYEQYF
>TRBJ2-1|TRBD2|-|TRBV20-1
TGCAGTGCTAGAGTCCTAGCGGGAGGGTACAATGAGCAGTTCTTC
CSARVLAGGYNEQFF
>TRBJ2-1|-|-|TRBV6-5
-
CASSSSAGISYNEQFF
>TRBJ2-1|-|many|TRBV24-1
TGTGCCACCAGTGACGTACCCCTTTTAGGGTCCGGAACTAACAATGAGCAGTTCTTC
CATSDVPLLGSGTNNEQFF
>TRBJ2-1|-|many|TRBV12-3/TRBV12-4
TGTGCCAGCAGTTTCCTGGGGACGGCTGACAATGAGCAGTTCTTC
CASSFLGTADNEQFF
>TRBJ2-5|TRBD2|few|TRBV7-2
TGTGCCAGCAGCTTAGTGGCGGCGGGAGGACAAGAGACCCAGTACTTC
CASSLVAAGGQETQYF
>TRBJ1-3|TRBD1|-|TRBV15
TGTGCCACCAGCAGAGCGACAGGGGTGGTCGGAAACACCATATATTTT
CATSRATGVVGNTIYF
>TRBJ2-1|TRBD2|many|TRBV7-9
TGTGCCAGCAGCTCCCCGAGCGGGGTTTCCTACAATGAGCAGTTCTTC
CASSSPSGVSYNEQFF
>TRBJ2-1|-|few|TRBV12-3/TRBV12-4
TGTGCCAGCAGCCCCCAGAGGAATAGCTACAGCGGTGAGCAGTTCTTC
CASSPQRNSYSGEQFF
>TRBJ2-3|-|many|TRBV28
TGTGCCAGCAGACAACTAGTTGAACTTAGCACAGATACGCAGTATTTT
CASRQLVELSTDTQYF
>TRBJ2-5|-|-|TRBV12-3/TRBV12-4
TGTGCCAGCAGTTCAGGGTTCGGTAGTGGGACCCAGTACTTC
CASSSGFGSGTQYF
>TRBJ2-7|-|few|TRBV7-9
TGTGCCAGCAGCCCCGCGCACCTAGGATCCTACGAGCAGTACTTC
CASSPAHLGSYEQYF
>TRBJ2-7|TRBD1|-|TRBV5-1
TGCGCCAGCAGCACCCTAGGACAGGCCTCCTACGAGCAGTACTTC
CASSTLGQASYEQYF
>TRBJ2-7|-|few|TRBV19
TGTGCCAGTATCAACCCGGGACTCCCCTACGAGCAGTACTTC
CASINPGLPYEQYF
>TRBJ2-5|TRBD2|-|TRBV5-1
TGCGCCAGCAGCAAGGGACTAGGCCAAGAGACCCAGTACTTC
CASSKGLGQETQYF
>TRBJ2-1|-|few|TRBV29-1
TGCAGCGTTGAACGGGCCAACAATGAGCAGTTCTTC
CSVERANNEQFF
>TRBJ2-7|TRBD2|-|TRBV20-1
TGCAGTGCTAGAGATCAAACCCGGCTAGCGGGAGCAGCCGAGCAGTACTTC
CSARDQTRLAGAAEQYF
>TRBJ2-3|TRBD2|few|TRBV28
TGTGCCAGCAGTTTGCCTGGACTAGCGGGGGTGCCAGATACGCAGTATTTT
CASSLPGLAGVPDTQYF
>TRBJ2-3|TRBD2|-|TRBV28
TGTGCCAGCAGTTTCAGCGGGAGAACTCTAGATTTT
CASSFSGRTLDF